This entry features one TCR beta chain sequence. Antigen unknown. Germline-derived CDR1 and CDR2 are SNHLY and FYNNEI. The length of the CDR3 is 10 residues. V lost 6 bases to trimming and J lost 4 bases, with 4 bases between them. The sample originates from a study of T-cell memory formation after mild COVID-19. Findings of the study overall: Among CD4+ contracting clones, most were CM and EM, and CD8+ ones EMRA. Clones contracting day 15 to 85 were balanced CD4/CD8; later expanders leaned CD4+. The pre-infection memory compartment contained some responding clones, suggesting cross-reactive memory joined.

cDNA libraries for TCR alpha and TCR beta, carrying sample barcodes and UMIs, came from 5'RACE with constant-segment primers. TCRdb fed the 5' RACE reads into MiXCR, producing one record per CDR3 protein. Of about 250,000 distinct CDR3 sequences in the sample, more than 15% are singletons; the top ten hold more than 20%. Sample: PBMCs or a T cell subset sorted from them (not recorded which). The origin of this receptor is a man aged 18 to 35 who had mild COVID-19 (a few samples of this study predate the infection). Cell type and time point are not known. V usage is TRBV2 and J usage is TRBJ2-7; D is unresolved. Here the CDR3 reads CASRAYEQYF. CDR3 nucleotide sequence: TGTGCCAGCAGGGCGTACGAGCAGTACTTC.